Shown below are 9 T cell receptor beta chains from a single sample sequenced in a study of cytomegalovirus exposure and HLA in healthy donors. Primers: 60 Vbeta forward and 13 Jbeta reverse. Method: immunoSEQ multiplex PCR; TCRdb's copy keeps in-frame clones and lacks some. The table records around 120,000 clones, around 80% of them present only once. The sequenced sample was PBMCs. The origin of the receptors is a female donor in good health and CMV-seropositive.

The gene calls are TRBV11-1 and TRBJ2-7, with TRBD2 matching over 9 bases. J was trimmed by 2 bases and V by 2 bases; bases with no gene match: 4. This CDR3 is built from 15 residues. Germline V gives CDR1 SGHAT, CDR2 FQDESV (reference sequence). The chain's CDR3 is CASSLLPSGTYEQYF. Written as DNA, the CDR3 is TGTGCCAGCAGCTTACTTCCTAGCGGGACCTACGAGCAGTACTTC.

The chain couples TRBV9 to TRBJ2-1; TRBD2 matches 7 bases. This CDR3 comprises 15 residues. V lost 0 bases and J lost 9; bases outside the gene matches: 9. Germline V gene data show CDR1 as SGDLS and CDR2 as YYNGEE. The CDR3 DNA follows: TGTGCCAGCAGCGTAGCTCAAGCGGGGCGCGGTGAGCAGTTCTTC. It specifies CASSVAQAGRGEQFF. The whole variable domain, filled in from reference TRBV9 and TRBJ2-1, reads DSGVTQTPKHLITATGQRVTLRCSPRSGDLSVYWYQQSLDQGLQFLIQYYNGEERAKGNILERFSAQQFPDLHSELNLSSLELGDSALYFCASSVAQAGRGEQFFGPGTRLTVL.

This sequence joins TRBV21-1 and TRBJ1-1; the D call in the table, TRBD1, was not verified against the DNA. TRBV21-1 is annotated as a pseudogene. The CDR3 sequence is 16 residues long. CDR3 DNA: TGTGCCAGCAGCCTCTCCCAGGGGGCCGAGGGCACTGAAGCTTTCTTT. It codes for CASSLSQGAEGTEAFF.

The rearrangement links TRBV1 to TRBJ2-5; the table assigns TRBD2, which was not confirmed against the DNA. TRBV1 is a pseudogene. The CDR3 runs 16 residues. In DNA form, the CDR3 reads TGCACCAGCAGCCAGATTAGCGGGGGGCCCGAAGAGACCCAGTACTTC. This sequence encodes CTSSQISGGPEETQYF.

The rearrangement joins TRBV12-5 to TRBJ2-5; 10 bases align to TRBD2. CDR3 size: 14 residues. Germline V gene lookup returns CDR1 LGHNT and CDR2 FRNRAP. The trim removed 5 bases at V and 10 bases at J, leaving 10 bases unmatched. The CDR3 region is CASGLGLASLGQYF. CDR3 DNA: TGTGCTAGTGGTCTGGGACTAGCGTCCCTCGGCCAGTACTTC.

The chain is built from TRBV7-2 and TRBJ1-3; 7 bases fit TRBD1. Germline loops: CDR1 SGHTA, CDR2 FQGNSA. The CDR3 contains 17 residues. J gave up 3 bases and V 1 base, and 9 bases lay outside the gene matches. The CDR3 protein is CASSLDRGGTFGNTIYF. The DNA of the CDR3 is TGTGCCAGCAGCTTAGACAGGGGTGGAACTTTTGGAAACACCATATATTTT.

The chain combines TRBV5-1 with TRBJ2-5; 11 bases agree with TRBD1. V dropped 4 bases and J dropped 5; count of bases not matched to a gene: 10. CDR1 and CDR2 (germline): SGHRS, YFSETQ. CDR3 length: 16 residues. The CDR3 here is CASSPLGTGGSETQYF. The CDR3 nucleotides are TGCGCCAGCAGCCCTCTCGGGACAGGGGGGTCCGAGACCCAGTACTTC.

This clone was picked up one time. DNA of the CDR3: TGTGCCAGCAGCCAGGGGTGGGGGGTCGCGTCCGATGAGCAGTTCTTC. This gives the protein CASSQGWGVASDEQFF. The chain combines TRBV14 with TRBJ2-1; TRBD2 might be the D (6 bases). V was trimmed by 3 bases and J by 8 bases, leaving 20 bases between them. Per germline, CDR1 SGHDN and CDR2 FVKESK. The CDR3 runs to 16 residues.

J is TRBJ2-5 and V is TRBV9; TRBD1 might be the D (6 bases). Germline V gene sequence: CDR1 SGDLS, CDR2 YYNGEE. CDR3 length: 16 residues. Between the trimmed V and J ends, which lost 1 base and 5 bases, there was a span of 18 bases. Here the CDR3 reads CASSVKAAGVGETQYF. The DNA of the CDR3 is TGTGCCAGCAGCGTAAAGGCGGCAGGGGTTGGGGAGACCCAGTACTTC. The whole variable domain, filled in from reference TRBV9 and TRBJ2-5, reads DSGVTQTPKHLITATGQRVTLRCSPRSGDLSVYWYQQSLDQGLQFLIQYYNGEERAKGNILERFSAQQFPDLHSELNLSSLELGDSALYFCASSVKAAGVGETQYFGPGTRLLVL.